The sequence of this T cell receptor (beta chain) was determined in a study of identical twins. Study-wide results and limits: Twins shared out-of-frame alpha sequences with excess low generation probability. Beta clonotypes that were abundant in cord blood contained fewer insertions, a pattern absent from memory repertoires.

TCRdb re-called the 5' RACE reads through MiXCR, storing one row per CDR3 protein. The sample includes about 890,000 distinct CDR3 sequences, approximately 13% of them seen just once. The V gene lost 5 bases and the J gene lost 4 bases, with 20 bases spanning the gap. Germline assignment: CDR1 SGHDN and CDR2 FVKESK. This CDR3 region has 16 residues. A word on this clonotype: Its antigen is not known.

These data were also filed under a second study, of yellow fever vaccine responses in identical twins. As that report states: Vaccine-induced T cell responses in twins were reportedly observed to appear partly convergent, partly personalized.

The rearrangement links TRBV14 to TRBJ2-5; no clear D. This TCR derives from a woman younger than 30 in good health. The material sequenced was PBMCs. The CDR3 loop reads CASSDGMKTGVETQYF. The CDR3 region has the DNA TGTGCCAGCAGCGATGGGATGAAGACGGGTGTAGAGACCCAGTACTTC.